This T cell receptor (beta chain) was found in a study of siplizumab effects on memory and regulatory T cells. Whole-study findings and limits: Naive T cells appeared more varied than memory cells and looked like key alloresponse contributors.

As to this clone: Its antigen is not identified.

Assayed TCR templates numbered roughly 100,000 for each sample. TCRdb's table, derived via immunoSEQ multiplex PCR, lists solely in-frame clones and lacks some. In the table there are about 64,000 clones, 90% to 97% of which are singletons. This CDR3 contains 15 residues. Germline trimming cut 5 bases from V and 5 bases from J; bases unmatched to any gene: 6. Germline V gives CDR1 KGHSH, CDR2 LQKENI. The chain joins TRBV18 to TRBJ2-1; TRBD1 matches 10 bases. Sequenced material: naive CD8+ T cells sorted from blood. The receptor comes from a human donor in good health. CDR3 region: CASSAGTGVDNEQFF. For the CDR3, the DNA is TGTGCCAGCTCAGCCGGGACAGGGGTAGACAATGAGCAGTTCTTC.